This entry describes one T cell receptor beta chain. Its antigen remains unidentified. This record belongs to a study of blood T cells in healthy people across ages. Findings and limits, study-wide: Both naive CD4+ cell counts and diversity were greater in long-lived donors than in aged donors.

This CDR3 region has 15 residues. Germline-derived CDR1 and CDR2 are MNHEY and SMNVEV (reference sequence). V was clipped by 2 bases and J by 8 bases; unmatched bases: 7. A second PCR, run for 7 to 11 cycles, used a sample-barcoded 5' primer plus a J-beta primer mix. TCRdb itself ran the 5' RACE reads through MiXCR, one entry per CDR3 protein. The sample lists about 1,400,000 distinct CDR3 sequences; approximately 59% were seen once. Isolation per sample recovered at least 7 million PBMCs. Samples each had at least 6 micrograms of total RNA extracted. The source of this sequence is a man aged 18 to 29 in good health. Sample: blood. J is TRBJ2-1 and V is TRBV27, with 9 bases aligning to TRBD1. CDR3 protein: CASSLRQGVMDEQFF. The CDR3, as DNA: TGTGCCAGCAGTTTACGACAGGGGGTTATGGATGAGCAGTTCTTC.